These 15 T cell receptor beta chains originate from one sample sequenced in a study of shared clonotypes between healthy human individuals. The assay was immunoSEQ multiplex PCR, and TCRdb's table has in-frame clones only and misses some. This table has 500,000 or so clones, approximately 95% appearing once. The material sequenced was naive CD4+ T cells sorted from blood. Subset reported: CD45RA+ positively selected. The receptors were gathered from a woman aged 30 to 39 in good health.

The J gene is TRBJ2-7, the V gene TRBV10-3; 16 bases are shared with TRBD2. After removal of 3 bases from V and 3 bases from J, the junction contained 11 bases not matched to a gene. Looked up from germline, CDR1 is ENHRY and CDR2 is SYGVKD. The length of the CDR3 is 19 residues. The CDR3 here is CAISEGGTSGRGEHYEQYF. Here the CDR3 DNA reads TGTGCCATCAGTGAAGGTGGGACTAGCGGGAGGGGGGAACACTACGAGCAGTACTTC.

The chain is built from TRBV29-1 and TRBJ2-1; the D is unclear. The CDR3 loop spans 13 amino acids. Germline lookup yields CDR1 SQVTM and CDR2 ANQGSEA. The V and J ends lost 3 bases and 7 bases respectively, with 13 bases between them. The CDR3 DNA sequence: TGCAGCGTTGACCCCACAACTTCTAATGAGCAGTTCTTC. This gives the protein CSVDPTTSNEQFF.

The chain uses TRBV19 and TRBJ1-5; unclear D gene. Germline V CDR1 and CDR2: LNHDA, SQIVND (reference sequence). Trimming removed 3 bases at V and 7 bases at J, with 13 bases between. The length of the CDR3 is 14 residues. The CDR3 loop reads CASSISVEYQPQHF. CDR3 DNA: TGTGCCAGTAGTATCTCAGTAGAATACCAGCCCCAGCATTTT.

This rearrangement joins TRBV6-1 to TRBJ2-2; tentatively, D is TRBD2 (5 bases). Trimming stripped 1 base from V and 5 bases from J, with 8 bases between. Germline V gene lookup returns CDR1 MNHNS and CDR2 SASEGT. The CDR3 runs to 14 residues. In nucleotides, the CDR3 is TGTGCCAGCAGTGAAGTACTAGTAACCGGGGAGCTGTTTTTT. Translating gives CASSEVLVTGELFF.

The chain couples TRBV5-1 to TRBJ1-4; D ambiguous. CDR3 length: 13 residues. The germline V gene encodes CDR1 SGHRS and CDR2 YFSETQ. Trimming pared 4 bases from V and 3 bases from J, leaving 7 bases between. CDR3: CASSLTPNEKLFF. The CDR3 DNA follows: TGCGCCAGCAGCCTGACCCCTAATGAAAAACTGTTTTTT.

Only one count was recorded for this clone. The chain joins TRBV25-1 to TRBJ1-6; tentative D call: TRBD1 (5 bases). The germline V and J ends were trimmed by 5 bases and 7 bases, with 21 bases remaining between them. The CDR3 runs to 17 residues. Germline V gives CDR1 MGHDK, CDR2 SYGVNS. CDR3 region: CASSRSRGPQRNSPLHF. In nucleotides, the CDR3 is TGTGCCAGCAGTCGCTCCCGGGGACCCCAGCGGAATTCACCCCTCCACTTT.

The chain links TRBV10-3 to TRBJ2-7; 7 bases match TRBD1. This CDR3 region has 14 residues. Germline loops: CDR1 ENHRY, CDR2 SYGVKD. J was trimmed by 3 bases and V by 7 bases; bases with no gene match: 9. CDR3 sequence: CAINPGQNFYEQYF. Here the CDR3 DNA reads TGTGCCATCAACCCGGGACAGAACTTCTACGAGCAGTACTTC.

V and J are TRBV6-6 and TRBJ1-2; no definite D call. V gave up 2 bases and J gave up 2 bases, with 9 bases separating them. CDR3 length: 14 amino acids. Germline CDR1 reads MNHNY; CDR2 reads SVGAGI (reference sequence). CDR3 sequence reads: CASSYLNPNYGYTF. The CDR3 DNA follows: TGTGCCAGCAGTTACCTGAATCCGAACTATGGCTACACCTTC.

V gene TRBV28 combines with J gene TRBJ2-6; D gene unclear. The V gene's germline CDR1 is MDHEN and CDR2 SYDVKM. The CDR3 sequence is 16 residues long. V shed 10 bases and J shed 0 bases, with 16 bases lying between them. The DNA for the CDR3 is TGTGCCACTACTACAGAGCCCCACTCTGGGGCCAACGTCCTGACTTTC. Translating gives CATTTEPHSGANVLTF.

The V call is TRBV25-1, the J call TRBJ1-4; D call uncertain. Germline V gene sequence: CDR1 MGHDK, CDR2 SYGVNS. Trimming removed 0 bases from V and 6 bases from J, with 8 bases in between. The CDR3 is made up of 14 amino acids. CDR3 amino acids: CASSEYSTDEKLFF. The CDR3 nucleotides read TGTGCCAGCAGTGAATACTCGACGGATGAAAAACTGTTTTTT.

This sequence joins TRBV7-8 and TRBJ2-3; 9 nucleotides match TRBD2. CDR3 length equals 17 residues. CDR1 and CDR2 (germline): SGHVS, FQNEAQ. Trimming cost V 4 bases and J 1 base; bases outside gene matches: 9. The CDR3 DNA is TGTGCCAGCAGCTCCTTTAGCGGGAGTCGTGGCACAGATACGCAGTATTTT. Its protein is CASSSFSGSRGTDTQYF. Complete variable domain (other parts from reference TRBV7-8 and TRBJ2-3): GAGVSQSPRYKVAKRGQDVALRCDPISGHVSLFWYQQALGQGPEFLTYFQNEAQLDKSGLPSDRFFAERPEGSVSTLKIQRTQQEDSAVYLCASSSFSGSRGTDTQYFGPGTRLTVL.

The chain joins TRBV2 to TRBJ2-7; 7 bases are a match to TRBD1. V lost 0 bases, J lost 1 base, and 6 bases stayed unmatched. There are 16 residues in the CDR3. CDR1 SNHLY and CDR2 FYNNEI come from the germline V gene. CDR3 residues: CASSEAWPGQSYEQYF. CDR3 sequence (DNA): TGTGCCAGCAGTGAAGCATGGCCGGGACAGTCCTACGAGCAGTACTTC.

The V and J genes are TRBV29-1 and TRBJ2-5, with TRBD2 identical over 10 bases. Germline assignment: CDR1 SQVTM and CDR2 ANQGSEA. With 5 bases clipped from V and 4 bases from J, the junction kept 10 bases outside the gene matches. The CDR3 length is 15 residues. The DNA for the CDR3 is TGCAGCGTTATCGGCCTAGCGGGAGCTATAGAGACCCAGTACTTC. Its protein product is CSVIGLAGAIETQYF.

The chain combines TRBV7-2 with TRBJ2-4; D might be TRBD1 or TRBD2, each matching 6 bases. Trimming shortened V by 3 bases and J by 1 base, and 13 bases separated the two germline ends. Germline V gene data show CDR1 as SGHTA and CDR2 as FQGNSA. The CDR3 has 16 residues. The CDR3 loop reads CASSLMGGLAKNIQYF. CDR3 bases: TGTGCCAGCAGCTTGATGGGGGGCCTGGCCAAAAACATTCAGTACTTC.

This clone was recorded once. The V gene is TRBV5-6, the J gene TRBJ2-3; no reliable D call. The length of the CDR3 is 14 residues. The germline V and J ends were trimmed by 1 base and 4 bases, with 10 bases remaining between them. The germline V gene has CDR1 SGHDT and CDR2 YYEEEE. This CDR3 is CASSLRAGPDTQYF. CDR3 nucleotides: TGTGCCAGCAGCTTGCGGGCAGGACCAGATACGCAGTATTTT.